The rows below give T cell receptor beta chains drawn from one sample of a study of shared clonotypes between healthy human individuals. The method was immunoSEQ multiplex PCR; TCRdb's version includes in-frame clones alone and lacks a portion of them. The sample holds hundreds of thousands of clones, around two thirds seen once. Sequencing was carried out using memory CD4+ T cells sorted from blood. All receptors come from a woman aged 25-40 years in good health. CDR3s include the opening cysteine and the closing phenylalanine or tryptophan. The D gene is left open where the match is weak. Clone size appears in some rows only: once, few, many, or a class for an expanded clone.

d_gene	abundance	v_gene	j_gene	CDR3aa	CDR3nt
TRBD1	.	TRBV2	TRBJ1-1	CASRGDREGTEAFF	TGTGCCAGCAGGGGGGACAGGGAGGGCACTGAAGCTTTCTTT
.	.	TRBV15	TRBJ2-1	CATSSTFSDSSYNEQFF	TGTGCCACCAGCAGTACATTTAGCGACAGCTCCTACAATGAGCAGTTCTTC
.	.	TRBV5-1	TRBJ2-1	CASSYRYATEQFF	TGCGCCAGCAGCTATCGCTACGCAACTGAGCAGTTCTTC
.	.	TRBV9	TRBJ1-2	CASSYYESPGAGGYTF	TGTGCCAGCAGCTACTATGAAAGCCCAGGGGCCGGTGGCTACACCTTC
TRBD1	many	TRBV6-1	TRBJ1-2	CASRLQGNYGYTF	TGTGCCAGCAGATTACAGGGGAACTATGGCTACACCTTC
.	.	TRBV28	TRBJ1-5	CASSFSQGVIQPQHF	TGTGCCAGCAGTTTCTCACAGGGCGTGATTCAGCCCCAGCATTTT
TRBD1	.	TRBV9	TRBJ2-7	CASSVAPGQTYEQYF	TGTGCCAGCAGCGTCGCCCCGGGACAGACCTACGAGCAGTACTTC
TRBD1	.	TRBV19	TRBJ1-5	CASSTHRGPSNQPQHF	TGTGCCAGTAGTACCCACAGGGGGCCGAGCAATCAGCCCCAGCATTTT
TRBD1	.	TRBV4-2	TRBJ2-4	CASSQDPSGQGRFGIQYF	TGTGCCAGCAGCCAAGATCCTTCGGGACAGGGGAGGTTTGGCATTCAGTACTTC
.	few	TRBV5-1	TRBJ1-1	CASSRFDRAEAFF	TGCGCCAGCAGCCGCTTCGATAGAGCTGAAGCTTTCTTT
.	.	TRBV6-5	TRBJ2-2	CASSYRTGNTGELFF	TGTGCCAGCAGTTACCGGACTGGGAACACCGGGGAGCTGTTTTTT
.	.	TRBV11-3	TRBJ2-2	CASSLDTNTGELFF	TGTGCCAGCAGCTTGGACACAAACACCGGGGAGCTGTTTTTT
TRBD1	.	TRBV29-1	TRBJ2-7	CSVVRGQPTAEQYF	TGCAGCGTTGTAAGGGGGCAACCTACCGCCGAGCAGTACTTC
TRBD2	.	TRBV4-2	TRBJ2-1	CASSRGGGDNEQFF	TGTGCCAGCAGCCGGGGGGGAGGTGACAATGAGCAGTTCTTC
.	.	TRBV10-3	TRBJ2-2	CAISEKGSTNTGELFF	TGTGCCATCAGTGAGAAAGGGAGTACGAACACCGGGGAGCTGTTTTTT
.	few	TRBV6-6	TRBJ2-7	CASSLSGYEQYF	TGTGCCAGCAGCCTTTCGGGCTACGAGCAGTACTTC
.	many	TRBV28	TRBJ2-7	CASSPSRDGRSDEQYF	TGTGCCAGCAGTCCGTCCCGGGACGGACGCAGTGACGAGCAGTACTTC
.	.	TRBV2	TRBJ1-2	CASSEDGPGNTF	TGTGCCAGCAGTGAAGATGGGCCGGGGAACACCTTC
TRBD2	.	TRBV27	TRBJ2-5	CASGTGLAGEGQYF	TGTGCCAGCGGGACGGGACTAGCGGGAGAGGGGCAGTACTTC
TRBD2	.	TRBV5-1	TRBJ2-6	CASSLVGTSGGANVLTF	TGCGCCAGCAGCTTGGTGGGGACTAGCGGTGGGGCCAACGTCCTGACTTTC
TRBD2	.	TRBV5-8	TRBJ2-3	CASMAAGADTQYF	TGTGCCAGTATGGCCGCGGGAGCAGATACGCAGTATTTT
.	.	TRBV21-1	TRBJ2-1	CASSKANVAPILAYNEQFF	TGTGCCAGCAGCAAAGCTAATGTGGCGCCTATTCTTGCCTACAATGAGCAGTTCTTC
.	.	TRBV5-1	TRBJ1-1	CASSFDGENTEAFF	TGCGCCAGCAGCTTTGACGGTGAGAACACTGAAGCTTTCTTT
.	few	TRBV19	TRBJ1-2	CASMPQDLMNFAAYGYTF	TGTGCCAGTATGCCGCAGGATCTGATGAATTTTGCGGCTTATGGCTACACCTTC
.	.	TRBV7-9	TRBJ2-2	CASSYENTGELFF	TGTGCCAGCAGTTATGAAAACACCGGGGAGCTGTTTTTT
.	.	TRBV7-2	TRBJ1-1	CASSSQRDTEAFF	TGTGCCAGCAGCTCCCAAAGGGACACTGAAGCTTTCTTT
.	.	TRBV30	TRBJ1-4	CAWSRGGGFAEKLFF	TGTGCCTGGAGTAGGGGCGGGGGGTTTGCTGAAAAACTGTTTTTT
.	few	TRBV5-1	TRBJ2-2	CASTRPGNTGELFF	TGCGCCAGCACTCGGCCGGGGAACACCGGGGAGCTGTTTTTT
TRBD1	.	TRBV15	TRBJ2-7	CATSRGDRAEQYF	TGTGCCACCAGCAGGGGGGACAGGGCCGAGCAGTACTTC
.	.	TRBV10-2	TRBJ2-3	CASSPRTTDTQYF	TGCGCCAGCAGCCCCCGGACCACAGATACGCAGTATTTT
.	.	TRBV19	TRBJ1-1	CASSTPGGVNTEAFF	TGTGCCAGTAGTACCCCCGGCGGAGTGAACACTGAAGCTTTCTTT
TRBD2	.	TRBV11-2	TRBJ2-3	CASSILGTSGRRDTQYF	TGTGCCAGCAGCATTCTAGGGACTAGCGGGAGGAGGGATACGCAGTATTTT
.	.	TRBV7-2	TRBJ1-5	CASTPGLGSNQPQHF	TGTGCCAGCACCCCCGGATTAGGGTCCAATCAGCCCCAGCATTTT
.	.	TRBV7-6	TRBJ2-7	CASSLGSYEQYF	TGTGCCAGCAGCTTAGGTTCCTACGAGCAGTACTTC
TRBD2	once	TRBV2	TRBJ2-2	CASSASGTSGMDVISGELFF	TGTGCCAGCAGTGCATCCGGGACTAGCGGGATGGATGTTATCTCCGGGGAGCTGTTTTTT
.	.	TRBV29-1	TRBJ1-3	CSVSFSGNTIYF	TGCAGCGTTTCCTTCTCTGGAAACACCATATATTTT
TRBD1	few	TRBV19	TRBJ1-5	CASRRTGASNQPQHF	TGTGCCAGTAGGCGGACAGGGGCCAGCAATCAGCCCCAGCATTTT
.	.	TRBV12-5	TRBJ2-2	CASGLVVDSNTGELFF	TGTGCTAGTGGTTTGGTAGTGGATTCGAACACCGGGGAGCTGTTTTTT
TRBD1	few	TRBV18	TRBJ1-2	CASSSGGDYGYTF	TGTGCCAGCTCATCAGGGGGCGACTATGGCTACACCTTC
.	.	TRBV2	TRBJ1-1	CASSPKNEAFF	TGTGCCAGCAGTCCGAAAAATGAAGCTTTCTTT
.	few	TRBV6-5	TRBJ1-4	CASSYDLRGEKLFF	TGTGCCAGCAGTTATGACCTTCGGGGCGAAAAACTGTTTTTT
.	.	TRBV4-2	TRBJ1-3	CASSQGTDYSGNTIYF	TGTGCCAGCAGCCAGGGAACAGACTACTCTGGAAACACCATATATTTT
.	many	TRBV7-2	TRBJ1-1	CASSSLPTPNTEAFF	TGTGCCAGCAGCTCCCTACCGACACCGAACACTGAAGCTTTCTTT
.	once	TRBV21-1	TRBJ2-6	CASRSAQPSTGANVLTF	TGTGCCAGCAGGTCGGCGCAGCCCTCTACTGGGGCCAACGTCCTGACTTTC
.	.	TRBV2	TRBJ2-3	CASSVLSRRSTDTQYF	TGTGCCAGCAGTGTCCTCTCCCGTCGATCCACAGATACGCAGTATTTT